A selection of T cell receptor beta chains follows, all from one sample in a study of shared clonotypes between healthy human individuals. Here immunoSEQ multiplex PCR was the method, and the copy in TCRdb shows in-frame clones only, minus some. This table holds some 2.4 million clones, 80% to 95% found once. Material: naive CD4+ T cells from PBMCs. The source is a man between 18 and 35 years old in good health. Some clones in this sample may be carry-over from other donors' samples. Each CDR3 is given with its conserved first and last residue. A D gene is named only where the DNA matches it firmly. A clone size is listed for some rows: how often the clone was seen (once, few, many), or a class if it is expanded.

TRBJ1-5 TRBV29-1 few 13 NA TGCAGCGCCAAATGGGGGCCCAATCAGCCCCAGCATTTT CSAKWGPNQPQHF
TRBJ2-1 TRBV11-2 NA 15 NA TGTGCCAGCAGCTTATTATCCAGGGGCAGAAATGAGCAGTTCTTC CASSLLSRGRNEQFF
TRBJ1-1 TRBV6-1 NA 13 TRBD1 TGTGCCAGCAGTACACAACAGGGGGCGAATGCTTTCTTT CASSTQQGANAFF
TRBJ2-7 TRBV5-6 NA 15 NA TGTGCCAGCAGCTTGGGGCAGGTAAGCTCCTACGAGCAGTACTTC CASSLGQVSSYEQYF
TRBJ2-7 TRBV7-6 NA 14 NA TGTGCCAGCAGCTTAGGGGCAGGACCTTACGAGCAGTACTTC CASSLGAGPYEQYF
TRBJ1-4 TRBV6-1 NA 15 TRBD1 TGTGCCAGCAGTCGAAGACAGGGTATCGAGGAAAAACTGTTTTTT CASSRRQGIEEKLFF
TRBJ1-1 TRBV7-2 NA 13 TRBD1 TGTGCCAGCAGCCTGGACAGGGCAACTGAAGCTTTCTTT CASSLDRATEAFF
TRBJ2-3 TRBV5-1 NA 16 TRBD2 TGCGCCAGCAGCAGACTAGCGGGAGCTTTCACAGATACGCAGTATTTT CASSRLAGAFTDTQYF
TRBJ1-2 TRBV4-3 NA 15 NA TGCGCCAGCAGCCAAGATCCGGGGCGCAGCTATGGCTACACCTTC CASSQDPGRSYGYTF
TRBJ2-1 TRBV4-2 NA 15 NA TGTGCCAGCAGCCTCGGTTTTAAGACCTACAATGAGCAGTTCTTC CASSLGFKTYNEQFF
TRBJ1-5 TRBV5-8 NA 15 NA TGTGCCAGCAATCCTCGGGGGGTTAGCAATCAGCCCCAGCATTTT CASNPRGVSNQPQHF
TRBJ2-7 TRBV18 once 15 TRBD2 TGTGCCAGCTCAACGACTAGCGGGAGCTCCTACGAGCAGTACTTC CASSTTSGSSYEQYF
TRBJ2-5 TRBV11-2 NA 13 NA TGTGCCAGCAGCAACTTGGGGCAAGAGACCCAGTACTTC CASSNLGQETQYF
TRBJ1-2 TRBV7-9 NA 12 NA TGTGCCAGCAGAACCCCCTTCTTAGGCTACACCTTC CASRTPFLGYTF
TRBJ2-5 TRBV2 NA 12 NA TGTGCCACCAGGACTGACAGGGAGACCCAGTACTTC CATRTDRETQYF
TRBJ2-2 TRBV7-7 NA 16 NA TGTGCCAGCAGCTCGGGCCGCGGGATTGACACCGGGGAGCTGTTTTTT CASSSGRGIDTGELFF
TRBJ1-1 TRBV5-1 NA 14 NA TGCGCCAGCAGCGTCCAGGGGCGAGATACTGAAGCTTTCTTT CASSVQGRDTEAFF
TRBJ2-1 TRBV5-1 once 15 NA TGCGCCAGCAGCGCCAGGCTCGGGAATGGCAATGAGCAGTTCTTC CASSARLGNGNEQFF
TRBJ1-1 TRBV10-3 once 11 NA TGTGCCATCAGCCAACAGGGTTGGGCTTTCTTT CAISQQGWAFF
TRBJ2-7 TRBV6-1 NA 14 TRBD2 TGTGCCACTTCTCTAGCGGGGCTCTCCTACGAGCAGTACTTC CATSLAGLSYEQYF
TRBJ2-2 TRBV19 NA 15 TRBD1 TGTGCCAGTACCTCGGACAGGGCCGATACCGGGGAGCTGTTTTTT CASTSDRADTGELFF
TRBJ2-3 TRBV9 NA 14 NA TGTGCCAGCAGCGTAGGTCGCGCTGGAGATACGCAGTATTTT CASSVGRAGDTQYF
TRBJ2-7 TRBV27 NA 14 TRBD2 TGTGCCAGCAGTTTTAGCGGGAGAGGCTCCGAGCAGTACTTC CASSFSGRGSEQYF
TRBJ2-5 TRBV5-1 NA 15 NA TGCGCCAGCAGGCCCGTTGGACAGAGCCAAGAGACCCAGTACTTC CASRPVGQSQETQYF
TRBJ1-2 TRBV4-3 NA 14 NA TGCGCCAGCAGCCAAGTAAAGGATCTATATGGCTACACCTTC CASSQVKDLYGYTF
TRBJ2-5 TRBV6-1 NA 14 TRBD1 TGTGCCAGCACTCTGGACAGGGGCCAAGAGACCCAGTACTTC CASTLDRGQETQYF
TRBJ2-5 TRBV5-1 NA 14 NA TGCGCCAGCAGCTCTGGGACGGCCCAAGAGACCCAGTACTTC CASSSGTAQETQYF
TRBJ1-1 TRBV28 few 13 NA TGTGCCAGCAAGAGGGGGATGAACACTGAAGCTTTCTTT CASKRGMNTEAFF
TRBJ1-3 TRBV15 NA 15 NA TGTGCCACCAGCAGAGATGGGGTTACTGGAAACACCATATATTTT CATSRDGVTGNTIYF
TRBJ2-7 TRBV6-1 NA 13 NA TGTGCCAGCAGTGAAGGCGGTTCCTACGAGCAGTACTTC CASSEGGSYEQYF
TRBJ2-7 TRBV7-8 NA 13 NA TGTGCCAGCAGCTTCTTACGGGAGTGGAAGCAGTACTTC CASSFLREWKQYF
TRBJ2-7 TRBV19 NA 15 NA TGTGCCAGTAGTATGGGAGCGTATAGCTCCTACGAGCAGTACTTC CASSMGAYSSYEQYF
TRBJ2-5 TRBV19 NA 14 NA TGTGCCAGTAGTAGCCCCCTTAAAGGGGAGACCCAGTACTTC CASSSPLKGETQYF
TRBJ2-1 TRBV11-2 NA 17 NA TGTGCCAGCAGCTCCCCCCGTCGGGAGAGCTCCTACAATGAGCAGTTCTTC CASSSPRRESSYNEQFF
TRBJ1-5 TRBV30 NA 13 NA TGTGCCTGGAGTGTAAGGGGGGTTCAGCCCCAGCATTTT CAWSVRGVQPQHF
TRBJ1-2 TRBV5-4 NA 13 TRBD1 TGTGCCAGCAGCTCCCGACAGGGAAGTGGCTACACCTTC CASSSRQGSGYTF
TRBJ2-1 TRBV5-1 NA 17 NA TGCGCCAGCAGCTTGGTTCCAGCGGACACAAATTACAATGAGCAGTTCTTC CASSLVPADTNYNEQFF
TRBJ1-2 TRBV11-2 NA 13 NA TGTGCCAGCAGTTATCAGGGTCTACGCGGCTACACCTTC CASSYQGLRGYTF
TRBJ1-5 TRBV6-1 NA 15 NA TGTGCCACCCTACTGGGAAGGCAGCTCAATCAGCCCCAGCATTTT CATLLGRQLNQPQHF